The 8 T cell receptor beta chains listed next were all sequenced from one sample in a study of human T cells and chemical hapten exposure. TCRdb re-analysed the RACE reads in MiXCR, keeping a single row per CDR3 protein. This sample has 60,000 to 65,000 distinct CDR3 sequences, with approximately 10% found just once. Time point specified: patch test 3, about 24 weeks after DPC sensitization. As to treatment: therapeutic diphenylcyclopropenone sensitization with weekly scalp DPC. Sequenced here: whole blood, sampled in connection with sensitization to the hapten diphenylcyclopropenone (DPC). The receptors stem from a woman aged 30 to 39 with alopecia areata. Some clones in this sample may be carry-over from other donors' samples.

DNA of the CDR3: TGTGCCAGCAGTTTAACAAGCGGGAGCTTCCAAGAGACCCAGTACTTC. It translates to CASSLTSGSFQETQYF. The rearrangement joins TRBV12-3 or TRBV12-4 to TRBJ2-5; 8 bases match TRBD2. CDR3 size: 16 residues. With 2 bases clipped from V and 1 base from J, the junction kept 6 bases outside the gene matches.

This rearrangement joins TRBV20-1 to TRBJ2-7; 9 bases fit TRBD1. The junction had 1 base not matched to a gene; V was cut back by 1 base and J by 3 bases. The CDR3 has 13 amino acids. Looked up from germline, CDR1 is DFQATT and CDR2 is SNEGSKA (reference sequence). The CDR3 protein is CSARGTGDYEQYF. The CDR3 DNA reads as TGCAGTGCTAGAGGGACAGGGGACTACGAGCAGTACTTC.

The V call is TRBV7-6, the J call TRBJ2-3, with D hard to call. The ends were cut back, 5 bases at V and 1 base at J, with 7 bases in the middle. The V gene's germline CDR1 is SGHVS and CDR2 FNYEAQ. This CDR3 comprises 13 residues. Here the CDR3 DNA reads TGTGCCAGCAGCGTGACTCGCACAGATACGCAGTATTTT. Translating gives CASSVTRTDTQYF.

This clonotype turned up a few times. The chain joins TRBV20-1 to TRBJ1-1; D is ambiguous. The germline gives CDR1 DFQATT, CDR2 SNEGSKA (reference sequence). V gave up 5 bases and J gave up 5 bases, with 15 bases separating them. CDR3 length equals 13 residues. This chain's CDR3 is CSAEGRGNTEAFF. CDR3 in DNA: TGCAGTGCTGAAGGGAGAGGGAATACTGAAGCTTTCTTT.

This clonotype was detected many times. The J gene is TRBJ1-4, the V gene TRBV20-1; the match to TRBD1 covers 9 bases. The germline gives CDR1 DFQATT, CDR2 SNEGSKA (reference sequence). Trimming removed 6 bases from V and 8 bases from J; junction bases left unmatched: 7. The CDR3 has 13 amino acids. The CDR3 DNA follows: TGCAGTGCAGCCGGGACAGGGAGAGAAAAACTGTTTTTT. Translation gives CSAAGTGREKLFF.

This clonotype was seen repeatedly, ten times or more. J is TRBJ1-2 and V is TRBV28, with D maybe TRBD1 (5 bases). CDR1 and CDR2 (germline): MDHEN, SYDVKM. With 5 bases removed from V and 4 bases from J, the gap between germline ends came to 14 bases. This CDR3 region has 14 residues. The CDR3 DNA follows: TGTGCCAGCAGTACCACCGGGACTCGCTATGGCTACACCTTC. As protein: CASSTTGTRYGYTF.

The chain carries TRBV6-4 and TRBJ1-1, with no clear D. CDR1 is MRHNA and CDR2 is SNTAGT in the germline V gene. The CDR3 extends over 13 amino acids. V lost 4 bases to trimming and J lost 1 base, with 7 bases between them. The CDR3: CASSATWNTEAFF. Here the CDR3 DNA reads TGTGCCAGCAGTGCGACCTGGAACACTGAAGCTTTCTTT.

This clonotype appeared many times. CDR3 nucleotides: TGCGCCAGCAGCCAAGATGAAGGGGCCCAAGCCATTCAGTACTTC. Protein sequence: CASSQDEGAQAIQYF. The chain is built from TRBV4-1 and TRBJ2-4; possibly TRBD1 for D (5 bases). The germline V gene has CDR1 MGHRA and CDR2 YSYEKL. The CDR3 is 15 amino acids. V shed 0 bases and J shed 9 bases, with 15 bases lying between them.